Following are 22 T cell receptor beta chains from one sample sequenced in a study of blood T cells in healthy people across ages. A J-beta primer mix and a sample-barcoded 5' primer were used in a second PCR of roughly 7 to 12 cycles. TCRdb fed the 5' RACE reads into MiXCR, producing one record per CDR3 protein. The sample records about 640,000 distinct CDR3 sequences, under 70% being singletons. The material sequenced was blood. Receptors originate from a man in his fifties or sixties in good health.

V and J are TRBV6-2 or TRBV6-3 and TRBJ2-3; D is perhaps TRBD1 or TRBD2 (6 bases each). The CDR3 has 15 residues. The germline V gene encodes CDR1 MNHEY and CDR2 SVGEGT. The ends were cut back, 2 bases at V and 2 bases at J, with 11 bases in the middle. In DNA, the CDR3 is TGTGCCAGCAGTTACCCGGGGGCGTTCACAGATACGCAGTATTTT. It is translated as CASSYPGAFTDTQYF.

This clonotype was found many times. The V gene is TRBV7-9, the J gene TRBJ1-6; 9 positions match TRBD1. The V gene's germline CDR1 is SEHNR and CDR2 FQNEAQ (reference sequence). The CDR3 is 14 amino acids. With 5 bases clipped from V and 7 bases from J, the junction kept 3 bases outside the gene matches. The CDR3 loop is CASSAGQGNSPLHF. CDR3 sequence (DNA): TGTGCCAGCAGCGCGGGACAGGGCAATTCACCCCTCCACTTT. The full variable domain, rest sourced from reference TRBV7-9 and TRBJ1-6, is DTGVSQNPRHKITKRGQNVTFRCDPISEHNRLYWYRQTLGQGPEFLTYFQNEAQLEKSRLLSDRFSAERPKGSFSTLEIQRTEQGDSAMYLCASSAGQGNSPLHFGNGTRLTVT.

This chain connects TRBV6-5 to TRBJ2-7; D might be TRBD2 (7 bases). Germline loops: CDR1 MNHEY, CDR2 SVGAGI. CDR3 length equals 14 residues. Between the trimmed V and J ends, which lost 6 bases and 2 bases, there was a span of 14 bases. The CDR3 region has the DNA TGTGCCAGCAGCGACGGGGGGCCACCCTACGAGCAGTACTTC. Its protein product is CASSDGGPPYEQYF.

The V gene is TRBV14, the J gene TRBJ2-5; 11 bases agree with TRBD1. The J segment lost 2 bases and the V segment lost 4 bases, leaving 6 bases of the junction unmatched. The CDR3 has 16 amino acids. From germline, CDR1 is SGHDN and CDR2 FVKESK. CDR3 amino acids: CASSRTGGPWQETQYF. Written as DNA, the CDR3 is TGTGCCAGCAGCCGGACAGGGGGCCCCTGGCAAGAGACCCAGTACTTC.

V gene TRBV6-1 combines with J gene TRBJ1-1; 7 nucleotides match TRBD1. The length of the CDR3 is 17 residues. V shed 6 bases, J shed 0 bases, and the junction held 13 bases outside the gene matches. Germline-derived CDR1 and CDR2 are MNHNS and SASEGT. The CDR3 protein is CASSAPRDSAMNTEAFF. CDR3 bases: TGTGCCAGCAGCGCCCCCCGGGACAGTGCAATGAACACTGAAGCTTTCTTT.

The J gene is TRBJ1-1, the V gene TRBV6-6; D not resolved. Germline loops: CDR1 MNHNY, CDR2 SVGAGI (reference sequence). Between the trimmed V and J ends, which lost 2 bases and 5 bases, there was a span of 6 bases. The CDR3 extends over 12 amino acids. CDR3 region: CASSYQRTEAFF. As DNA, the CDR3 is TGTGCCAGCAGTTACCAACGGACTGAAGCTTTCTTT.

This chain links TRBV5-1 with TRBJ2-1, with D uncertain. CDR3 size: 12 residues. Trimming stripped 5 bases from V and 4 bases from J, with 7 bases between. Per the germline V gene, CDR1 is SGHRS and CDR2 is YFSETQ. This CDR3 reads CASRVTYNEQFF. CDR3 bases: TGCGCCAGCAGGGTCACGTACAATGAGCAGTTCTTC.

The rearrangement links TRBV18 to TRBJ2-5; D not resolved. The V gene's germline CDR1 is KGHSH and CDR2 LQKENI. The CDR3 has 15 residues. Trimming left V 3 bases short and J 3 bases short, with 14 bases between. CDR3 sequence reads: CASSPSRAPKETQYF. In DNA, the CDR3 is TGTGCCAGCTCACCTAGCCGGGCCCCAAAAGAGACCCAGTACTTC. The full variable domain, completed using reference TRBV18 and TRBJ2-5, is NAGVMQNPRHLVRRRGQEARLRCSPMKGHSHVYWYRQLPEEGLKFMVYLQKENIIDESGMPKERFSAEFPKEGPSILRIQQVVRGDSAAYFCASSPSRAPKETQYFGPGTRLLVL.

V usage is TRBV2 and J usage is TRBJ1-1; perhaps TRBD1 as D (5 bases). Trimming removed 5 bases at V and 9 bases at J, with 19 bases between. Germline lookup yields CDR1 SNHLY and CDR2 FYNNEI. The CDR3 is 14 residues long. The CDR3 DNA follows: TGTGCCAGCAGTTACATACCGGGACGAGAAAAAGCTTTCTTT. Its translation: CASSYIPGREKAFF.

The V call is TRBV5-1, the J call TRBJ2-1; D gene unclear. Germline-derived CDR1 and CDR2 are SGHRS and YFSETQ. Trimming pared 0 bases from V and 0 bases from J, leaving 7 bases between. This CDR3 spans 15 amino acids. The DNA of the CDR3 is TGCGCCAGCAGCTTGGAAGCAGCCTCCTACAATGAGCAGTTCTTC. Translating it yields CASSLEAASYNEQFF.

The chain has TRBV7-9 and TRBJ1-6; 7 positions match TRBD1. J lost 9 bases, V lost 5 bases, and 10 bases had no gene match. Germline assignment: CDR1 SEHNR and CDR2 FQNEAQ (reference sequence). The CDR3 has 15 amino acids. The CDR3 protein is CASSLNDRVFSPLHF. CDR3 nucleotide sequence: TGTGCCAGCAGCCTAAACGACAGGGTTTTTTCACCCCTCCACTTT. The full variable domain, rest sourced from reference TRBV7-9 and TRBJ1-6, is DTGVSQNPRHKITKRGQNVTFRCDPISEHNRLYWYRQTLGQGPEFLTYFQNEAQLEKSRLLSDRFSAERPKGSFSTLEIQRTEQGDSAMYLCASSLNDRVFSPLHFGNGTRLTVT.

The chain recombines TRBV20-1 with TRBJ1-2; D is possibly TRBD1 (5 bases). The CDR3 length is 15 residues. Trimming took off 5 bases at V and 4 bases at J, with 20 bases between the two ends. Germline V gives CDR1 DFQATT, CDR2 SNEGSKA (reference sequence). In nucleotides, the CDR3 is TGCAGTGCTGGTGCGGGTAGGGGTCCTATCTATGGCTACACCTTC. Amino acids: CSAGAGRGPIYGYTF.

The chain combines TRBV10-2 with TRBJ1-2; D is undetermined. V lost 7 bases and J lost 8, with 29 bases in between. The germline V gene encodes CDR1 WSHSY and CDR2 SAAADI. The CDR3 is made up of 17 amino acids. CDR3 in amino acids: CASTETGSLTRSRGYTF. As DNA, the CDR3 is TGCGCCAGCACCGAGACGGGGAGTCTCACAAGGAGTAGGGGCTACACCTTC.

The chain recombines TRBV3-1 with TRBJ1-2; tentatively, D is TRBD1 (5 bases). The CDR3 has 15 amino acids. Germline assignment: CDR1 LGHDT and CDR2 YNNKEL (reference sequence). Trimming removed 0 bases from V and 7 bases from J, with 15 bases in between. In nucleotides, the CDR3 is TGTGCCAGCAGCCAAGATTTAGCGGGGCTCTCTGGCTACACCTTC. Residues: CASSQDLAGLSGYTF.

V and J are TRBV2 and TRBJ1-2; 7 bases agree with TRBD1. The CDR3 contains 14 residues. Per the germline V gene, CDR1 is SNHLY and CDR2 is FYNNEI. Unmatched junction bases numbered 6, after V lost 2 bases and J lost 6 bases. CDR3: CASSERGTADGYTF. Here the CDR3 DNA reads TGTGCCAGCAGTGAAAGAGGGACAGCAGATGGCTACACCTTC.

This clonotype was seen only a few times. This chain's CDR3 is CASNREIGSPLHF. Written as DNA, the CDR3 is TGTGCCAGCAACAGGGAGATCGGATCACCCCTCCACTTT. The chain links TRBV28 to TRBJ1-6, with a weak D call TRBD1 (6 bases). V dropped 7 bases and J dropped 10 bases, with 14 bases sitting between them. This CDR3 has 13 residues. CDR1 is MDHEN and CDR2 is SYDVKM in the germline V gene.

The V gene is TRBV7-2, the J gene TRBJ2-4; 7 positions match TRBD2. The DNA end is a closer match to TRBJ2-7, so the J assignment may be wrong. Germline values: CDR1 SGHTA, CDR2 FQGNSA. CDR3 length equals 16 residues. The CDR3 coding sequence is TGTGCCAGCAGCTTAAGGAGGGAACGGGAGGTTTACGAGCAGTACTTC. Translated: CASSLRREREVYEQYF.

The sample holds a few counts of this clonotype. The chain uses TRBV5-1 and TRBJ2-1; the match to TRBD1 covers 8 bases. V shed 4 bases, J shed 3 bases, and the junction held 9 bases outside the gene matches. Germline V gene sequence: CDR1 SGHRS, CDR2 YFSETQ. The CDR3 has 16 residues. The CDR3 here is CASSTTSGTGYNEQFF. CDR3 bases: TGCGCCAGCAGCACCACCTCCGGGACAGGCTACAATGAGCAGTTCTTC.

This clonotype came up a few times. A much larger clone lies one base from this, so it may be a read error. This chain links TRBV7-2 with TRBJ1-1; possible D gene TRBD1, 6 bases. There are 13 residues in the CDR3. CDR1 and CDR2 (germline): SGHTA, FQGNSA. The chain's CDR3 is CASSVAIDRRAFF. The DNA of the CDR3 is TGTGCCAGCAGCGTAGCGATCGACAGGCGGGCTTTCTTT.

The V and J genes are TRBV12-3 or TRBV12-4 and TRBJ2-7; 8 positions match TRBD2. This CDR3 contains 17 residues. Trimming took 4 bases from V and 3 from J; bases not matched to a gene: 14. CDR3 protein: CASSSPPGGGGNYEQYF. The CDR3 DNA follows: TGTGCCAGCAGTTCACCCCCCGGGGGCGGGGGGAACTACGAGCAGTACTTC.

DNA of the CDR3: TGTGCCAGCAGCTCCTTAGCGGGGGAGCAAGAGACCCAGTACTTC. This sequence encodes CASSSLAGEQETQYF. The chain joins TRBV7-8 to TRBJ2-5; 9 bases fit TRBD2. V lost 4 bases, J lost 2 bases, and 5 bases stayed unmatched. Germline values: CDR1 SGHVS, CDR2 FQNEAQ. The CDR3 sequence is 15 residues long.

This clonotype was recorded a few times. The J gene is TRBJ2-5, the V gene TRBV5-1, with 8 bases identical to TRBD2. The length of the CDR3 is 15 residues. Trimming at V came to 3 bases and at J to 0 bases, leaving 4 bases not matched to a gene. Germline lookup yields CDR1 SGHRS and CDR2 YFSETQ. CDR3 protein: CASSSLLADQETQYF. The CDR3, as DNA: TGCGCCAGCAGCTCCCTACTAGCGGACCAAGAGACCCAGTACTTC.